The 8 T cell receptor gamma chains in this list originate from one sample, sequenced in a study of γδ T cells in repeated Plasmodium falciparum infection (dated by TCRdb to about 2021). The receptor library was made with multiplex PCR. Instrument used: Illumina MiSeq. Clonotypes were called again by TCRdb from the public reads via CATT, and duplicate nucleotide sequences were then merged into one entry. The sample data list around 27,000 gamma-chain clones, and 1.4% to 1.5% of these were observed just once. Of the sample, 15% to 20% is held by the ten largest clones. For bulk TCR repertoire analysis, Vgamma9/Vdelta2+ and Vdelta2-negative gammadelta T cell populations were isolated by flow sorting from peripheral blood mononuclear cells. Sequencing used gamma-delta T cells from blood. All receptors derive from a pool of human donors (malaria-infected and uninfected, not separated).

This clone has a count of ten or more. The protein TCRdb gives is from a much larger clone and does not agree with this DNA's translation at residue 8, likely a read error; the protein shown here comes from the DNA. This sequence joins TRGV9 and TRGJ1 or TRGJ2. V shed 1 base, J shed 11 bases, and the junction held 11 bases outside the gene matches. Per germline, CDR1 GITISATS and CDR2 ISYDGTV (reference sequence). The CDR3 runs to 13 residues. DNA for the CDR3: TGTGCCTTGTGGGAGGTTATCACCCTTGAGAAACTCTTT. This codes for CALWEVITLEKLF.

At least ten counts were recorded for this clone. This chain links TRGV9 with TRGJ1 or TRGJ2. TCRdb carries no J gene annotation; the J gene was assigned here by matching the DNA with germline. The CDR3 loop spans 13 amino acids. Germline V gives CDR1 GITISATS, CDR2 ISYDGTV (reference sequence). Unmatched junction bases numbered 5, after V lost 0 bases and J lost 6 bases. The CDR3: CALWEVEVYKKLF. For the CDR3, the DNA is TGTGCCTTGTGGGAGGTGGAGGTTTATAAGAAACTCTTT.

This clone has more than one count but fewer than ten. This DNA translates differently at residue 10 from the TCRdb protein, which is that of a much larger clone; a read error is likely, and the protein shown is the DNA's own translation. The V and J genes are TRGV2 and TRGJ1 or TRGJ2. Matching the DNA to germline supplied the J gene, which TCRdb does not give. Germline CDR1 EGSNGY, CDR2 YDSYNSKV. The CDR3 consists of 14 residues. The CDR3 protein is CATWDGPNYHKKLF. CDR3 coding DNA: TGTGCCACCTGGGACGGGCCTAATTATCATAAGAAACTCTTT.

This clone has just a few counts. The translation of this DNA and the TCRdb protein of a much larger clone differ at residue 5, probably owing to a read error; the protein shown here is translated from the DNA. The gene calls are TRGV9 and TRGJP. Assignment of the J gene here rests on matching the DNA to germline, because TCRdb gives none. Trimming removed 5 bases from V and 5 bases from J; junction bases left unmatched: 18. The CDR3 runs 20 residues. Germline lookup yields CDR1 GITISATS and CDR2 ISYDGTV (reference sequence). CDR3: CALWVVPTWEKELGKKIKVF. Here the CDR3 DNA reads TGTGCCTTGTGGGTGGTCCCAACCTGGGAGAAAGAGTTGGGCAAAAAAATCAAGGTATTT.

This clone occurred many times. This DNA's translation differs at residue 8 from TCRdb's protein, which comes from a much larger clone; a read error is likely, and the protein shown is translated from the DNA. Other DNA variants within this sample encode the same CDR3. The gene calls are TRGV2 and TRGJ1 or TRGJ2. Per germline, CDR1 EGSNGY and CDR2 YDSYNSKV. The CDR3 is made up of 14 amino acids. The junction had 5 bases not matched to a gene; V was cut back by 1 base and J by 2 bases. The CDR3 DNA follows: TGTGCCACCTGGGACGGCCCTGATTATTATAAGAAACTCTTT. Its translation is CATWDGPDYYKKLF.

By share of the sample, this clone is medium-sized (0.01 to 0.1%). The chain links TRGV9 to TRGJP. Germline V CDR1 and CDR2: GITISATS, ISYDGTV (reference sequence). V shed 4 bases and J 3 bases; nucleotides not matched to a gene: 9. The CDR3 consists of 18 residues. The CDR3 DNA follows: TGTGCCTTGTGGGACTCAAACCAGCAAGAGTTGGGCAAAAAAATCAAGGTATTT. Translated: CALWDSNQQELGKKIKVF.

This clone was detected only a few times. A far larger clone is one base from this, pointing to a likely read error. Other DNA sequences in this sample translate to the same CDR3. The chain links TRGV9 to TRGJ1 or TRGJ2. Here the J gene came from matching the DNA to germline, since TCRdb omits it. Per the germline V gene, CDR1 is GITISATS and CDR2 is ISYDGTV (reference sequence). This CDR3 region has 9 residues. The CDR3 nucleotides are TGTGCCTTATGGGAAAAGAAACTCTTT. It is translated as CALWEKKLF.

This clone was counted at least ten times. This may stem from a read error, because a much larger clone lies one nucleotide away. This rearrangement joins TRGV9 to TRGJP. TCRdb records no J gene; here it was assigned by comparing the DNA to germline. Germline CDR1 is GITISATS and CDR2 is ISYDGTV (reference sequence). This CDR3 region has 16 residues. In DNA form, the CDR3 reads TGTACCTTGTGGGACCTCCGCGAGTTGGGCAAAAAAATCAAGGTATTT. Translating gives CTLWDLRELGKKIKVF.